These T cell receptor beta chains were read from a single sample in a study of blood T cell repertoires in COVID-19. Measured with immunoSEQ multiplex PCR; TCRdb has only the in-frame clones, and not every one. Of around 100,000 clones listed, more than 90% were seen once; the top ten hold around 6%. Sequencing was performed on peripheral blood. Every receptor here comes from a man in his sixties or seventies with acute or convalescent COVID-19. CDR3s include the opening cysteine and the closing phenylalanine or tryptophan. The size field is filled for only some rows; it gives once, few, many or a size class.

CDR3aa,abundance,v_gene,j_gene
CASSPDTQETQYF,NA,TRBV6-5,TRBJ2-5
CASSYADRPPQHF,once,TRBV5-6,TRBJ1-5
CASSQPGRPSYTF,NA,TRBV16,TRBJ1-2
CASGRGRDTEAFF,NA,TRBV5-1,TRBJ1-1
CASSIPGQKGYTF,NA,TRBV19,TRBJ1-2
CASTPDRVTEAFF,NA,TRBV18,TRBJ1-1
CASSPRGYEQYF,NA,TRBV18,TRBJ2-7
CASSPVVGGQETQYF,NA,TRBV3-1/TRBV3-2,TRBJ2-5
CASSSPSGTGTEQYF,few,TRBV6-6,TRBJ2-7
CASSPWGTSGGEVYEQYF,NA,TRBV5-1,TRBJ2-7
CASSSQDSYTGELFF,NA,TRBV7-6,TRBJ2-2
CASSPWGQGWNNSPLHF,NA,TRBV7-2,TRBJ1-6
CASSLAGGGTEAFF,NA,TRBV5-1,TRBJ1-1
CASFWPRTYEQYF,once,TRBV5-8,TRBJ2-7
CASSHWGVPGANVLTF,medium-sized,TRBV6-2/TRBV6-3,TRBJ2-6
CASSSDRRNEKLFF,NA,TRBV19,TRBJ1-4
CASSKIGTGYNEQFF,once,TRBV7-3,TRBJ2-1
CASSLRAGQSTGELFF,NA,TRBV4-1,TRBJ2-2
CASSKGTGATGELFF,NA,TRBV6-5,TRBJ2-2
CATSRARGTDTQYF,NA,TRBV15,TRBJ2-3
CASSLPSGRKETQYF,once,TRBV5-4,TRBJ2-5
CATSGTGGFDEQYF,NA,TRBV10-3,TRBJ2-7
CASRPLDSYGYTF,NA,TRBV5-1,TRBJ1-2
CASRSQGADETQYF,NA,TRBV11-2,TRBJ2-5
CASSSQYSNQPQHF,NA,TRBV7-2,TRBJ1-5
CASSVSGRVNTGELFF,NA,TRBV27,TRBJ2-2
CASSLGASGRYEQYF,NA,TRBV11-2,TRBJ2-7
CATSREGTGVEKLFF,NA,TRBV15,TRBJ1-4
CATLDQEADTQYF,NA,TRBV15,TRBJ2-3
CASSILPGQHNEKLFF,NA,TRBV7-8,TRBJ1-4
CASSLGAWGNTIYF,NA,TRBV5-1,TRBJ1-3
CASSSGTLETQYF,NA,TRBV18,TRBJ2-5
CASRRSERETQYF,NA,TRBV12-3/TRBV12-4,TRBJ2-5
CASGSGTVHNSPLHF,once,TRBV12-5,TRBJ1-6
CASSKASGQTGELFF,NA,TRBV19,TRBJ2-2
CASSGGTYGYTF,NA,TRBV28,TRBJ1-2
CAIRPGLAGGVTDTQYF,NA,TRBV10-3,TRBJ2-3
CASKGEYVNEQFF,NA,TRBV25-1,TRBJ2-1
CASSVVGGWYGYTF,NA,TRBV9,TRBJ1-2
CASRLEGPDTQYF,NA,TRBV5-1,TRBJ2-3
CASRPGHRSNQPQHF,medium-sized,TRBV19,TRBJ1-5
CASSFLLRGASTDTQYF,NA,TRBV7-9,TRBJ2-3
CATSRTSTEAFF,NA,TRBV15,TRBJ1-1
CASNVQGPGELFF,NA,TRBV2,TRBJ2-2
CASSEGGDRFPYEQYF,once,TRBV6-1,TRBJ2-7
CASSQLGTSAAGELFF,few,TRBV4-2,TRBJ2-2
CASSQPGQSSYEQYF,NA,TRBV6-5,TRBJ2-7
CASSNHFTGGVNTEAFF,NA,TRBV5-6,TRBJ1-1
CASSVAAASSYEQYF,NA,TRBV9,TRBJ2-7
CASSLDSWRDGYTF,NA,TRBV5-6,TRBJ1-2
CASSFIDRDVFYEQYF,NA,TRBV7-9,TRBJ2-7
CASSPVAGANVLTF,NA,TRBV7-9,TRBJ2-6
CASDNSPGYEQYF,NA,TRBV11-2,TRBJ2-7
CASSLTGTGGNQPQHF,NA,TRBV4-1,TRBJ1-5
CASSFGTRETQYF,NA,TRBV12-3/TRBV12-4,TRBJ2-5
CAWSTAGSNQPQHF,NA,TRBV30,TRBJ1-5
CASSFRQMNTEAFF,NA,TRBV5-5,TRBJ1-1
CASSSSGTSGGNNEQFF,NA,TRBV7-9,TRBJ2-1
CASSSGTAGANVLTF,NA,TRBV28,TRBJ2-6